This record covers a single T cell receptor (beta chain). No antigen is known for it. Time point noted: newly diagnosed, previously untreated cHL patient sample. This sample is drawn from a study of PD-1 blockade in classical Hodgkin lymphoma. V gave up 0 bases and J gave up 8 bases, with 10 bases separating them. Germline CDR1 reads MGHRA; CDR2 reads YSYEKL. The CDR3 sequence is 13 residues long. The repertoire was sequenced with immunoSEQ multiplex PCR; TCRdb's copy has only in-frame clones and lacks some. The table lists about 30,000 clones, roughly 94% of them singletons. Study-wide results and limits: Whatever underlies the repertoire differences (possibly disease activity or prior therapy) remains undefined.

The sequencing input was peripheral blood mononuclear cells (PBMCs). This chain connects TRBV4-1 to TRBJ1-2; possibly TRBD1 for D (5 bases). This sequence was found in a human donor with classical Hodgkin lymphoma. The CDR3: CASSQEWGNGYTF. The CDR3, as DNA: TGCGCCAGCAGCCAAGAATGGGGGAACGGCTACACCTTC.